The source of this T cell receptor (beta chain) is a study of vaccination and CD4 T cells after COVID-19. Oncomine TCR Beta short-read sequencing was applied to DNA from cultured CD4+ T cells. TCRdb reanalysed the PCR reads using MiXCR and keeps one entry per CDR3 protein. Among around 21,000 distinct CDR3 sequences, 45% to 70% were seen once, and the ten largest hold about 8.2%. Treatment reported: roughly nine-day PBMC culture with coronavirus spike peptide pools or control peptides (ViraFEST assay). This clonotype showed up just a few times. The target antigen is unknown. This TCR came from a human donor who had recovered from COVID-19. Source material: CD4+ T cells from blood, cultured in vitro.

The CDR3 DNA follows: TGTGCCAGTAGTCAAACAGGGAGCGGGAGGCGCAATCAGCCCCAGCATTTT. It codes for CASSQTGSGRRNQPQHF. The chain joins TRBV19 to TRBJ1-5, with D possibly being TRBD1 (6 bases). This CDR3 is 17 amino acids long. V lost 5 bases and J 2 bases, leaving 19 bases between the germline ends. Germline V gene data show CDR1 as LNHDA and CDR2 as SQIVND (reference sequence).